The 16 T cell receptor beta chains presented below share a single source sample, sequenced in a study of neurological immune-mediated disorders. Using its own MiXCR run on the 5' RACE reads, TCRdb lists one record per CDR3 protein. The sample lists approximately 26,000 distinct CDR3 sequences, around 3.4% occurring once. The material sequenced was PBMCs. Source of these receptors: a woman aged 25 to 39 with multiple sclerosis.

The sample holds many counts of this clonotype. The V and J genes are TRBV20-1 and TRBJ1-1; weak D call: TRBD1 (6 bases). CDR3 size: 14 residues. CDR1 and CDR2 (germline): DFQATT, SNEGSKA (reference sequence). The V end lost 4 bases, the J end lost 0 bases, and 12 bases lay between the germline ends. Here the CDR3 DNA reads TGCAGTGCTAACCGAGGGGGAATGAACACTGAAGCTTTCTTT. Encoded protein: CSANRGGMNTEAFF.

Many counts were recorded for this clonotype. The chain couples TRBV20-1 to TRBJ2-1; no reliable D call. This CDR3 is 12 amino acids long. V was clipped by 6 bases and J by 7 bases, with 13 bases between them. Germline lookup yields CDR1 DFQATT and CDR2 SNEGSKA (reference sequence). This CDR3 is CSAEWGRNEQFF. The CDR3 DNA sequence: TGCAGTGCCGAATGGGGAAGGAATGAGCAGTTCTTC.

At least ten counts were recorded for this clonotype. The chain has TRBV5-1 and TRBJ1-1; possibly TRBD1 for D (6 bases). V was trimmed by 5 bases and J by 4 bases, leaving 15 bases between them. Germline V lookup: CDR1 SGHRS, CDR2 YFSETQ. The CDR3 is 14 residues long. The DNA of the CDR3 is TGCGCCAGCAGTGCAGGGGATATATTCACTGAAGCTTTCTTT. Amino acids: CASSAGDIFTEAFF.

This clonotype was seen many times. CDR3 bases: TGCAGTGCTAGACCGGGACTAGCGGCGAACACCGGGGAGCTGTTTTTT. Protein product: CSARPGLAANTGELFF. The genes are TRBV20-1 and TRBJ2-2, with 11 bases fitting TRBD2. CDR1 is DFQATT and CDR2 is SNEGSKA in the germline V gene (reference sequence). CDR3 size: 16 residues. V gave up 2 bases and J gave up 0 bases; unmatched junction bases: 2.

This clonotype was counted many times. The CDR3 DNA sequence: TGCAGTGCTAGAGCCCACCGACAGGGGACCCCTCAAGCTTTCTTT. It codes for CSARAHRQGTPQAFF. The V and J genes are TRBV20-1 and TRBJ1-1, with 8 bases matching TRBD1. The CDR3 is made up of 15 amino acids. Trimming cost V 1 base and J 9 bases; bases outside gene matches: 13. CDR1 and CDR2 from the germline V gene are DFQATT and SNEGSKA (reference sequence).

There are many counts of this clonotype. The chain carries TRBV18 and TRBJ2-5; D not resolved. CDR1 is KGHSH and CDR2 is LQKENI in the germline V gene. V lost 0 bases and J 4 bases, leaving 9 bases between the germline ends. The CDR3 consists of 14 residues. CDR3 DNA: TGTGCCAGCTCACCACCGGTACTAAGAGAGACCCAGTACTTC. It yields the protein CASSPPVLRETQYF. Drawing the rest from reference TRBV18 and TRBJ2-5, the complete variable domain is NAGVMQNPRHLVRRRGQEARLRCSPMKGHSHVYWYRQLPEEGLKFMVYLQKENIIDESGMPKERFSAEFPKEGPSILRIQQVVRGDSAAYFCASSPPVLRETQYFGPGTRLLVL.

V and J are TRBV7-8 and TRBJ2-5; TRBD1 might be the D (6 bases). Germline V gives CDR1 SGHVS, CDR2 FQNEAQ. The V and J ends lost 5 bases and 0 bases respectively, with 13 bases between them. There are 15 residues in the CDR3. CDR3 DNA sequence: TGTGCCAGCAGCAATACCGGACAGTACCAAGAGACCCAGTACTTC. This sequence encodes CASSNTGQYQETQYF.

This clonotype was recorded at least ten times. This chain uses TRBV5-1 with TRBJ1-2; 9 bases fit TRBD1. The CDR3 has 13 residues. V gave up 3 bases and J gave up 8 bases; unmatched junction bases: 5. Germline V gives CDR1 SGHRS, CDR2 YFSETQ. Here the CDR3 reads CASSWGQGDGYTF. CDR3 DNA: TGCGCCAGCAGCTGGGGACAGGGTGACGGCTACACCTTC.

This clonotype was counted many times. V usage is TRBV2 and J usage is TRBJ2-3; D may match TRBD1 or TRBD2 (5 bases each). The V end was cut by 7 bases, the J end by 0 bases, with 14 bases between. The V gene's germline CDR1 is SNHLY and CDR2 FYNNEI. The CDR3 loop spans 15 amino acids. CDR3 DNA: TGTGCCAGCAAGAGGGACCCCTCTAGCACAGATACGCAGTATTTT. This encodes CASKRDPSSTDTQYF. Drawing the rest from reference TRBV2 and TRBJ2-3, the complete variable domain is EPEVTQTPSHQVTQMGQEVILRCVPISNHLYFYWYRQILGQKVEFLVSFYNNEISEKSEIFDDQFSVERPDGSNFTLKIRSTKLEDSAMYFCASKRDPSSTDTQYFGPGTRLTVL.

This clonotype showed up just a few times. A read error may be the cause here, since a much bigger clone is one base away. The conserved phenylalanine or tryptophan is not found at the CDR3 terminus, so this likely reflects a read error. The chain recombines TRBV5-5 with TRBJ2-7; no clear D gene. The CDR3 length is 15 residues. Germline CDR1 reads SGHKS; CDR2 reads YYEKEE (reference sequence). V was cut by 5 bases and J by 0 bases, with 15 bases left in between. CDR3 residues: CASRTGPLYSYEQYI. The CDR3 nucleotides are TGTGCCAGCAGGACTGGACCCCTCTACTCCTACGAGCAGTACATC.

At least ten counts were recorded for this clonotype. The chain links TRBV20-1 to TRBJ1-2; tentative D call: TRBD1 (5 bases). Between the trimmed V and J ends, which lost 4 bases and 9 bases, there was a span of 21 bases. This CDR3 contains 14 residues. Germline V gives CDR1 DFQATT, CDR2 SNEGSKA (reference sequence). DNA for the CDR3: TGCAGTGCTAAAGTTGATTCAGGGATGATGAGCTACACCTTC. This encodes CSAKVDSGMMSYTF.

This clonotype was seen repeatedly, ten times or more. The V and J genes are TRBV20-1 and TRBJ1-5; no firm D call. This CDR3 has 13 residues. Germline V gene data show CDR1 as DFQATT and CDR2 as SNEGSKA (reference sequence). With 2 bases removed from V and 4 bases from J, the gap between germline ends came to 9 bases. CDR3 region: CSARRQGNQPQHF. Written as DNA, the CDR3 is TGCAGTGCTAGAAGACAAGGAAATCAGCCCCAGCATTTT.

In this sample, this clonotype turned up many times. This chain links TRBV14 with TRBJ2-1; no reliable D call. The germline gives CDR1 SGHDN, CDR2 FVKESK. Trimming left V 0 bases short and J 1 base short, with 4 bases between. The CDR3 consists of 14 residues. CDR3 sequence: CASSQEGSYNEQFF. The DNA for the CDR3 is TGTGCCAGCAGCCAAGAAGGGTCCTACAATGAGCAGTTCTTC.

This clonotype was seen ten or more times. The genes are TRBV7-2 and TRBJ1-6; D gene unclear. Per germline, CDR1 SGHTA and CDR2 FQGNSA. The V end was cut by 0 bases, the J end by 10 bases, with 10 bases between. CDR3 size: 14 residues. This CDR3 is CASSLAGSDSPLHF. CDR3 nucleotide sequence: TGTGCCAGCAGCTTAGCGGGTTCAGACTCACCCCTCCACTTT. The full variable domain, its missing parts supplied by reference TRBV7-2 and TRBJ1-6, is GAGVSQSPSNKVTEKGKDVELRCDPISGHTALYWYRQSLGQGLEFLIYFQGNSAPDKSGLPSDRFSAERTGGSVSTLTIQRTQQEDSAVYLCASSLAGSDSPLHFGNGTRLTVT.

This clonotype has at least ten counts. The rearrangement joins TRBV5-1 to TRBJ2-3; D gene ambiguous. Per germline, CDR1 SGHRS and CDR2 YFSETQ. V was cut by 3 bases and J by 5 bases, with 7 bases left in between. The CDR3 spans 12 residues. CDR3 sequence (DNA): TGCGCCAGCAGCTCCCAAGGAGATACGCAGTATTTT. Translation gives CASSSQGDTQYF.

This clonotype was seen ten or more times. The CDR3 protein is CASSLVRDRNTGELFF. CDR3 nucleotide sequence: TGCGCCAGCAGCTTGGTCCGGGACAGAAACACCGGGGAGCTGTTTTTT. The chain uses TRBV5-1 and TRBJ2-2, with TRBD1 matching 7 bases. Trimming removed 0 bases from V and 2 bases from J; junction bases left unmatched: 4. The CDR3 has 16 residues. Germline lookup yields CDR1 SGHRS and CDR2 YFSETQ. Combining the CDR3 with reference TRBV5-1 and TRBJ2-2 gives the whole variable domain KAGVTQTPRYLIKTRGQQVTLSCSPISGHRSVSWYQQTPGQGLQFLFEYFSETQRNKGNFPGRFSGRQFSNSRSEMNVSTLELGDSALYLCASSLVRDRNTGELFFGEGSRLTVL.